This T cell receptor beta chain was found in a study of cutaneous CD30+ T cell lymphoproliferative disorder and hepatitis E (dated by TCRdb to 2017 to 2018). Trimming removed 10 bases from V and 4 bases from J; the gene matches leave 17 bases unexplained. Looking up the germline V gene yields CDR1 SNHLY and CDR2 FYNNEI. The CDR3 covers 17 residues, taking in both the cysteine and the phenylalanine. Only the CDR3 portion is preserved as DNA: 51 bases, with reading frame beginning at the first base. Libraries were constructed by the immunoSEQ multiplex PCR assay. TCRdb obtained this table from immuneACCESS and retained in-frame rearrangements with V and J assigned. These tables miss some clones; where compared with another copy, unresolved V genes account for less than half of the shortfall, and the remainder is unexplained. This sample is represented by fewer than 8,000 clones; roughly 74% of them were singletons. Clones ranked in the top ten supply about 1% of the sample.

As to this clone: Its binding antigen is unknown. No base-level quality is on record; no much larger clone is a single base apart.

The sequenced material came from blood. This sequence originates from a human donor with a cutaneous T cell lymphoproliferative disorder associated with hepatitis E virus. This receptor chain uses TRBV2 and TRBJ2-1, and TRBD1 aligns with 9 junction nucleotides. The DNA is TGTGCCACATTCGGGACAGGGAAGGGACTCGTTTACAATGAGCAGTTCTTC. Translated, it reads CATFGTGKGLVYNEQFF.